This T cell receptor beta chain was sequenced during a study of cytomegalovirus exposure and HLA in healthy donors. V was trimmed by 10 bases and J by 3 bases, leaving 12 bases between them. The CDR3 consists of 13 residues. CDR1 is MDHEN and CDR2 is SYDVKM in the germline V gene. Regarding donors, all were healthy bone marrow donors. Amplification used 60 Vbeta primers and 13 Jbeta primers. Here immunoSEQ multiplex PCR was the method, and the copy in TCRdb shows in-frame clones only, minus some. This sample carries 90,000 to 150,000 clones, roughly four fifths of them seen once, and the ten largest clones take 2.5% to 3.5%.

This clonotype was sampled from a woman in her thirties in good health and CMV-seropositive. This chain joins TRBV28 and TRBJ1-4, with D possibly TRBD1 on 5 matching bases. The sequencing sample was made of PBMCs. The CDR3 region has the DNA TGTGCCACGAACAGGCCTTCTAATGAAAAACTGTTTTTT. Its protein product is CATNRPSNEKLFF.